A selection of T cell receptor beta chains follows, all from one sample in a study of siplizumab effects on memory and regulatory T cells. TCRdb keeps only in-frame clones here, not all; method: immunoSEQ multiplex PCR. The repertoire holds some 110,000 clones, with over 90% as singletons. Sequencing input: Tregs sorted from blood. The origin of the receptors is a human donor in good health. CDR3s include the opening cysteine and the closing phenylalanine or tryptophan. A D gene is named only where the DNA matches it firmly. Only some rows state a clone size, as once, few, many or a class for expanded clones.

TRBJ2-1,TRBV27,NA,TRBD2,TGTGCCAGCACCCCAGGACTAGCGGGAGGCAATGAGCAGTTCTTC,CASTPGLAGGNEQFF
TRBJ2-7,TRBV19,NA,NA,TGTGCCAGTAGCATTACAACTACCTACGAGCAGTACTTC,CASSITTTYEQYF
TRBJ2-1,TRBV5-1,NA,NA,TGCGCCAGCAGAGGGACTGGGGCCAATGAGCAGTTCTTC,CASRGTGANEQFF
TRBJ1-6,TRBV5-1,NA,TRBD1,TGCGCCAGCAGCTTGGGCCAGGGGGCCTTGTCACCCCTCCACTTT,CASSLGQGALSPLHF
TRBJ2-7,TRBV27,once,TRBD2,TGTGCCAGCAGTTCTCGGACTAGCGGGGGGTACGAGCAGTACTTC,CASSSRTSGGYEQYF
TRBJ1-4,TRBV5-4,NA,TRBD1,TGTGCCAGCAGCAGCAGGGGGGTTAATGAAAAACTGTTTTTT,CASSSRGVNEKLFF
TRBJ2-1,TRBV6-5,NA,NA,TGTGCCAGCAGCCATAGAAGGGAGATCTACAATGAGCAGTTCTTC,CASSHRREIYNEQFF
TRBJ2-1,TRBV20-1,NA,NA,TGCAGTGCGCACAGGTACAATGAGCAGTTCTTC,CSAHRYNEQFF
TRBJ2-7,TRBV18,NA,TRBD1,TGTGCCAGCTCACCACTGAGACAGGGTAGCGTGCTCTTCTCCTACGAGCAGTACTTC,CASSPLRQGSVLFSYEQYF
TRBJ2-7,TRBV14,once,NA,TGTGCCAGCAGCCACACAGGGAAGTTGTACTTC,CASSHTGKLYF
TRBJ1-2,TRBV27,NA,TRBD1,TGTGCCAGCAGCCTCTGGGGCCAGGGGGACTTTAGGTATGGCTACACCTTC,CASSLWGQGDFRYGYTF
TRBJ2-3,TRBV13,NA,TRBD1,TGTGCCAGCAGCGCATCCGGGACAGGGGGCACAGATACGCAGTATTTT,CASSASGTGGTDTQYF
TRBJ1-1,TRBV2,NA,NA,TGTGCCAGCAGTAAGCTGGGTAGGAGGGCGGTTAACACTGAAGCTTTCTTT,CASSKLGRRAVNTEAFF
TRBJ1-1,TRBV2,NA,NA,TGTGCCAGCAGTGAGGGGAACACTGAAGCTTTCTTT,CASSEGNTEAFF
TRBJ1-3,TRBV6-5,NA,NA,TGTGCCAGCAGTTACAGCGGGGTGGGCTCTGGAAACACCATATATTTT,CASSYSGVGSGNTIYF
TRBJ2-1,TRBV5-5,NA,NA,TGTGCCAGCAGCTTAGTGACTACCTCGGGGGATGAGCAGTTCTTC,CASSLVTTSGDEQFF
TRBJ2-6,TRBV11-3,NA,NA,TGTGCCAGCAGCTTAGCTGGCTCTGGGGCCAACGTCCTGACTTTC,CASSLAGSGANVLTF
TRBJ2-2,TRBV2,NA,TRBD1,TGTGCCAGCCTGATATACCCCCGGACAGGGGTAGCCGGGGAGCTGTTTTTT,CASLIYPRTGVAGELFF
TRBJ2-5,TRBV7-9,NA,NA,TGTGCCAGCACCCGGGACAACGAAGAGACCCAGTACTTC,CASTRDNEETQYF
TRBJ1-5,TRBV2,once,NA,TGTGCCAGCAGTGAAGGGAGTTATAGCAATCAGCCCCAGCATTTT,CASSEGSYSNQPQHF
TRBJ2-3,TRBV5-1,NA,TRBD1,TGCGCCAGCAGCCAAAGGACAGGGAGCACAGATACGCAGTATTTT,CASSQRTGSTDTQYF
TRBJ1-2,TRBV6-5,NA,NA,TGTGCCAGCAGTTACTCTGGACGGGGCCTTGACTATGGCTACACCTTC,CASSYSGRGLDYGYTF
TRBJ2-2,TRBV10-3,NA,NA,TGTGCCATCAGTGTGGGTCCGGGCGGGGAGCTGTTTTTT,CAISVGPGGELFF
TRBJ1-2,TRBV7-3,once,NA,TGTCCTCGGCGGAACTACACCTTC,CPRRNYTF
TRBJ2-3,TRBV27,once,NA,TGTGCCAGCAGAAACGCAGGGTCAGATACGCAGTATTTT,CASRNAGSDTQYF
TRBJ1-3,TRBV7-9,NA,NA,TGTGCCAGCAGCACCGTATCGGTCTCTGGAAACACCATATATTTT,CASSTVSVSGNTIYF
TRBJ1-6,TRBV5-4,once,NA,TGTGCCAGCAGCTTGGGGTACTCACCCCTCCACTTT,CASSLGYSPLHF
TRBJ1-2,TRBV6-5,NA,TRBD1,TGTGCCAGCAGAACCTGGGACAGTAACTATGGCTACACCTTC,CASRTWDSNYGYTF
TRBJ2-7,TRBV7-2,NA,TRBD2,TGTGCCAGCAGCCCCGGCGGGACTACCTCCTCCTACGAGCAGTACTTC,CASSPGGTTSSYEQYF
TRBJ1-6,TRBV27,once,TRBD1,TGTGCCAGCAGTTTAGGACAGGGACGAAGTTCACCCCTCCACTTT,CASSLGQGRSSPLHF
TRBJ2-5,TRBV6-1,NA,TRBD1,TGTGCCAGCAGTGCTTTGGGGGACAGGGTATGGGAGACCCAGTACTTC,CASSALGDRVWETQYF
TRBJ1-4,TRBV7-8,NA,NA,TGTGCCAGCAGCGTGGGTCCCGCGGGGAGCGCGGAAAAACTGTTTTTT,CASSVGPAGSAEKLFF